The clone carrying this TCR beta chain was seen only a few times. Unique molecular identifiers were incorporated into the prepared TCRbeta library. MiXCR was run by TCRdb on the PCR reads, yielding one entry per CDR3 protein. The repertoire consists of about 980,000 distinct CDR3 sequences, with roughly 29% occurring once and the leading ten covering about 28%. This specimen belongs to a study of T-cell reconstitution after alpha-beta-depleted transplantation in children. V was shortened by 0 bases and J by 6 bases, with 8 bases between the two germline ends. The CDR3 consists of 14 residues. CDR1 is MGHRA, CDR2 YSYEKL, per germline.

The receptor was derived from a boy less than two years old who had a stem cell transplant for SCID, so the T cells may come from the graft donor. This sequence joins TRBV4-1 and TRBJ2-2; the D is unclear. The sample was PBMCs, mostly from graft donor cells, taken 360 days after TCRalphabeta/CD19-depleted stem cell transplant. CDR3 nucleotide sequence: TGCGCCAGCAGCCAAGATCCTGGTCCCGGGGAGCTGTTTTTT. Its translation: CASSQDPGPGELFF.